A single sample gave rise to the 8 T cell receptor beta chains below, sequenced in a study of blood T cell repertoires in COVID-19. Using immunoSEQ multiplex PCR, the repertoire was profiled, and TCRdb retains in-frame clones only, with some absent. The table lists about 83,000 clones, about 76% of them singletons, with 20% in the top ten. The sequenced material came from peripheral blood. Source of these receptors: an elderly woman with active or convalescent COVID-19.

In its sample, this clone was seen once. The gene calls are TRBV7-9 and TRBJ2-7; TRBD2 aligns across 9 bases. The germline V gene encodes CDR1 SEHNR and CDR2 FQNEAQ (reference sequence). V gave up 1 base and J gave up 6 bases; unmatched junction bases: 4. The length of the CDR3 is 14 residues. The CDR3 region is CASSLGISGGEQYF. The DNA for the CDR3 is TGTGCCAGCAGCTTAGGCATTAGCGGGGGCGAGCAGTACTTC.

Of note for this clone: The junction differs from germline at one of its ends, possibly a read error. V usage is TRBV7-2 and J usage is TRBJ2-2, with 7 bases that match TRBD1. Germline values: CDR1 SGHTA, CDR2 FQGNSA. CDR3 size: 15 residues. CDR3 in amino acids: CANSLGDRNTGELFF. The CDR3 nucleotides read TGTGCCAACAGCTTAGGGGACAGAAACACCGGGGAGCTGTTTTTT. Drawing the rest from reference TRBV7-2 and TRBJ2-2, the complete variable domain is GAGVSQSPSNKVTEKGKDVELRCDPISGHTALYWYRQSLGQGLEFLIYFQGNSAPDKSGLPSDRFSAERTGGSVSTLTIQRTQQEDSAVYLCANSLGDRNTGELFFGEGSRLTVL.

The rearrangement uses TRBV7-2 and TRBJ2-3; 8 bases agree with TRBD2. V dropped 5 bases and J dropped 1; count of bases not matched to a gene: 11. The CDR3 spans 17 residues. The germline V gene encodes CDR1 SGHTA and CDR2 FQGNSA. The CDR3 loop reads CASSDRPGLAGTDTQYF. Written as DNA, the CDR3 is TGTGCCAGCAGCGACAGACCCGGACTAGCAGGCACAGATACGCAGTATTTT. The full variable domain, completed using reference TRBV7-2 and TRBJ2-3, is GAGVSQSPSNKVTEKGKDVELRCDPISGHTALYWYRQSLGQGLEFLIYFQGNSAPDKSGLPSDRFSAERTGGSVSTLTIQRTQQEDSAVYLCASSDRPGLAGTDTQYFGPGTRLTVL.

V usage is TRBV27 and J usage is TRBJ2-2, with TRBD1 as a possible D gene (5 bases). The germline CDR1 and CDR2 sequences are MNHEY and SMNVEV (reference sequence). V lost 7 bases and J 7 bases, leaving 13 bases between the germline ends. The CDR3 sequence is 13 residues long. DNA of the CDR3: TGTGCCAGCAAACCCAGGGTCCACGGGGAGCTGTTTTTT. This encodes CASKPRVHGELFF.

This chain links TRBV30 with TRBJ1-1; D is possibly TRBD1 (6 bases). The CDR3 consists of 14 residues. CDR1 is GTSNPN, CDR2 SVGIG, per germline (reference sequence). V shed 2 bases and J shed 0 bases, with 10 bases lying between them. In nucleotides, the CDR3 is TGTGCCTGGAGTTCCTACAGGGTGAACACTGAAGCTTTCTTT. Translation: CAWSSYRVNTEAFF.

The chain recombines TRBV7-2 with TRBJ2-3, with D tentatively TRBD2 (6 bases). The V gene's germline CDR1 is SGHTA and CDR2 FQGNSA. CDR3 size: 13 residues. Trimming took off 2 bases at V and 7 bases at J, with 10 bases between the two ends. The DNA for the CDR3 is TGTGCCAGCAGCTTATTGGCGGGGTATACGCAGTATTTT. Translated, it gives CASSLLAGYTQYF.

J is TRBJ2-7 and V is TRBV5-1, with 7 bases identical to TRBD2. The CDR3 spans 14 residues. V lost 4 bases, J lost 5 bases, and 9 bases stayed unmatched. Germline CDR1 SGHRS, CDR2 YFSETQ. The CDR3 sequence is CASSPGLRGNEQYF. The CDR3 DNA follows: TGCGCCAGCAGCCCGGGACTACGGGGAAACGAGCAGTACTTC.

The chain is built from TRBV19 and TRBJ1-6; no reliable D call. The CDR3 contains 15 residues. CDR1 and CDR2 from the germline V gene are LNHDA and SQIVND (reference sequence). Trimming took off 3 bases at V and 0 bases at J, with 6 bases between the two ends. CDR3 coding DNA: TGTGCCAGTAGTATCGATAGCTCCTATAATTCACCCCTCCACTTT. Translation gives CASSIDSSYNSPLHF. The variable domain in full, with the rest retrieved from reference TRBV19 and TRBJ1-6, is DGGITQSPKYLFRKEGQNVTLSCEQNLNHDAMYWYRQDPGQGLRLIYYSQIVNDFQKGDIAEGYSVSREKKESFPLTVTSAQKNPTAFYLCASSIDSSYNSPLHFGNGTRLTVT.